The clone carrying this TCR beta chain was seen a few times. The target antigen is unknown. The data stem from a study of shared clonotypes between healthy human individuals. About the research overall: Per donor, three plates held CD4 naive cells, three held CD4 memory, two held CD8 naive and one held CD8 memory. General study findings and limits: Represented diversity, genetic and exposure-history alike, was limited by few donors. An anticipated effect of sequencing depth on clonotype sharing among donors was recognized.

An assay was performed, and its level was deep. Profiling relied on immunoSEQ multiplex PCR, and the TCRdb table lists in-frame clones only, not all of them. Among more than 850,000 clones listed, around 78% were seen once. Per germline, CDR1 SGHDN and CDR2 FVKESK. The CDR3 loop spans 16 amino acids. Trimming cost V 4 bases and J 6 bases; bases outside gene matches: 12. The sequence was obtained from a man between 18 and 35 years old in good health. Some clones in this sample may be carry-over from other donors' samples. Sequencing was performed on memory CD4+ T cells from PBMCs. The subset denotes: CD45RA-negative fraction. The V and J genes are TRBV14 and TRBJ2-1; 7 bases agree with TRBD2. CDR3 amino acids: CASSPPGSSGLNEQFF. CDR3 in DNA: TGTGCCAGCAGCCCCCCGGGGTCTAGCGGACTCAATGAGCAGTTCTTC.